Below are 28 T cell receptor beta chains sequenced from a single sample in a study of T-cell memory formation after mild COVID-19. TCRdb re-derived calls from the 5' RACE reads in MiXCR, one entry per CDR3 protein. The sample records under 350,000 distinct CDR3 sequences, 15% to 20% being singletons. The sequenced material came from PBMCs or a T cell subset sorted from them (not recorded which). These receptors all come from a man younger than 35 who had mild COVID-19 (a few samples of this study predate the infection). Cell type and time point are not known.

This clonotype was observed many times. V usage is TRBV7-2 and J usage is TRBJ1-2; maybe TRBD1 (5 bases). The CDR3 has 13 amino acids. V was trimmed by 5 bases and J by 1 base, leaving 8 bases between them. Germline loops: CDR1 SGHTA, CDR2 FQGNSA. DNA of the CDR3: TGTGCCAGCAGCCCCGACAGTAACTATGGCTACACCTTC. As protein: CASSPDSNYGYTF.

The table lists this clonotype with a few counts. This chain links TRBV7-9 with TRBJ2-3; D is perhaps TRBD1 (6 bases). CDR1 is SEHNR and CDR2 is FQNEAQ in the germline V gene (reference sequence). CDR3 length: 13 amino acids. V was trimmed by 10 bases and J by 0 bases, leaving 11 bases between them. The CDR3 loop is CANGQLSTDTQYF. The CDR3 DNA reads as TGTGCCAACGGACAGCTAAGCACAGATACGCAGTATTTT.

This clonotype was observed a handful of times. The chain combines TRBV10-3 with TRBJ1-4, with D possibly matching TRBD1 (5 bases). The CDR3 is made up of 19 amino acids. Trimming shortened V by 0 bases and J by 3 bases, and 20 bases separated the two germline ends. The germline gives CDR1 ENHRY, CDR2 SYGVKD. The CDR3 is CAISESWARSGGANEKLFF. DNA for the CDR3: TGTGCCATCAGTGAGTCCTGGGCCCGATCAGGAGGGGCTAATGAAAAACTGTTTTTT.

This rearrangement joins TRBV19 to TRBJ2-1; D gene uncertain. The CDR3 loop spans 11 amino acids. V shed 4 bases and J shed 9 bases, with 7 bases lying between them. CDR1 is LNHDA and CDR2 is SQIVND in the germline V gene (reference sequence). CDR3 DNA sequence: TGTGCCAGTAGTAGGATCCCTGAGCAGTTCTTC. It translates to CASSRIPEQFF.

This clonotype was recorded a few times. This chain uses TRBV28 with TRBJ2-2, with TRBD2 identical over 10 bases. V was pared by 5 bases and J by 1 base, with 1 base of the junction left unmatched. The CDR3 extends over 15 amino acids. The germline V gene encodes CDR1 MDHEN and CDR2 SYDVKM. CDR3 nucleotide sequence: TGTGCCAGCAGTCTAGCGGGGGAGAACACCGGGGAGCTGTTTTTT. Translation: CASSLAGENTGELFF.

In this sample, this clonotype turned up a few times. The chain employs TRBV6-5 and TRBJ2-3, with D maybe TRBD2 (6 bases). V lost 0 bases and J 0 bases, leaving 10 bases between the germline ends. Germline V CDR1 and CDR2: MNHEY, SVGAGI. The CDR3 has 16 residues. As DNA, the CDR3 is TGTGCCAGCAGTTACTCGCGCGGGACTAGCACAGATACGCAGTATTTT. This gives the protein CASSYSRGTSTDTQYF.

This CDR3 is CASSLREGDGQYF. CDR3 coding DNA: TGTGCCAGCAGTTTGAGGGAAGGTGATGGGCAGTATTTT. The chain has TRBV27 and TRBJ2-3, with D possibly being TRBD2 (5 bases). The V gene lost 3 bases and the J gene lost 11 bases, with 15 bases spanning the gap. Looked up from germline, CDR1 is MNHEY and CDR2 is SMNVEV (reference sequence). This CDR3 is built from 13 residues.

The table lists this clonotype with a few counts. The rearrangement links TRBV27 to TRBJ1-5, with D unresolved. Germline CDR1 reads MNHEY; CDR2 reads SMNVEV (reference sequence). V shed 2 bases and J shed 1 base, with 15 bases lying between them. CDR3 length: 17 amino acids. CDR3 nucleotides: TGTGCCAGCAGTTTAGATTGGCCGGGAATAAGCAATCAGCCCCAGCATTTT. Translation: CASSLDWPGISNQPQHF.

This clonotype was picked up a small number of times. This chain links TRBV29-1 with TRBJ2-3; D is undetermined. The germline gives CDR1 SQVTM, CDR2 ANQGSEA. This CDR3 spans 13 amino acids. The germline V and J ends were trimmed by 4 bases and 4 bases, with 12 bases remaining between them. The CDR3, as DNA: TGCAGCGTTGGGGTTCAGAGTTCAGATACGCAGTATTTT. Translated, it gives CSVGVQSSDTQYF.

This sequence joins TRBV7-3 and TRBJ2-2; 7 nucleotides agree with TRBD1. V gave up 5 bases and J gave up 10 bases; unmatched junction bases: 10. The CDR3 has 14 amino acids. Germline CDR1 and CDR2: SGHTA and FQGTGA. In nucleotides, the CDR3 is TGTGCCAGCAGCGCGTCGACAGGGACGAAGGAGCTGTTTTTT. It specifies CASSASTGTKELFF.

The table lists this clonotype with a few counts. The V gene is TRBV27, the J gene TRBJ2-7; D is unclear. V lost 4 bases and J 0 bases, leaving 7 bases between the germline ends. The CDR3 extends over 13 amino acids. Germline CDR1 reads MNHEY; CDR2 reads SMNVEV (reference sequence). CDR3 nucleotide sequence: TGTGCCAGCAGTTGGAGCCGCTCCTACGAGCAGTACTTC. Protein product: CASSWSRSYEQYF.

The V gene is TRBV5-1, the J gene TRBJ2-1; D assignment may be TRBD1 or TRBD2 (5 bases each). Per germline, CDR1 SGHRS and CDR2 YFSETQ. Trimming shortened V by 4 bases and J by 2 bases, and 10 bases separated the two germline ends. CDR3 length equals 14 residues. CDR3 in DNA: TGCGCCAGCAGCGTAGGGGAGACCTACAATGAGCAGTTCTTC. It encodes CASSVGETYNEQFF. Full variable domain (rest looked up from reference TRBV5-1 and TRBJ2-1): KAGVTQTPRYLIKTRGQQVTLSCSPISGHRSVSWYQQTPGQGLQFLFEYFSETQRNKGNFPGRFSGRQFSNSRSEMNVSTLELGDSALYLCASSVGETYNEQFFGPGTRLTVL.

This clonotype was detected many times. The rearrangement joins TRBV5-1 to TRBJ2-2; TRBD1 might be the D (6 bases). CDR3 length: 14 amino acids. Looked up from germline, CDR1 is SGHRS and CDR2 is YFSETQ. Trimming removed 5 bases at V and 1 base at J, with 9 bases between. As DNA, the CDR3 is TGCGCCAGCAGGCCGACAGGGAACACCGGGGAGCTGTTTTTT. Protein: CASRPTGNTGELFF.

This clonotype was observed a handful of times. The V call is TRBV7-8, the J call TRBJ2-7; TRBD1 is a possible D gene (5 bases). Germline V lookup: CDR1 SGHVS, CDR2 FQNEAQ. Trimming stripped 1 base from V and 4 bases from J, with 14 bases between. The CDR3 extends over 15 amino acids. DNA of the CDR3: TGTGCCAGCAGCTTAGGCCCACAGGCCGGGTACGAGCAGTACGTC. Its protein is CASSLGPQAGYEQYV.

The J gene is TRBJ1-1, the V gene TRBV5-8; 10 bases align to TRBD1. Germline assignment: CDR1 SGHTS and CDR2 YDEGEE. Trimming took 4 bases from V and 3 from J; bases not matched to a gene: 3. The CDR3 extends over 14 amino acids. The CDR3 DNA follows: TGTGCCAGCAGCGTCGGACAGGGGGACACTGAAGCTTTCTTT. Protein sequence: CASSVGQGDTEAFF.

The V call is TRBV29-1, the J call TRBJ1-5; the D gene is possibly TRBD1 (5 bases). From germline, CDR1 is SQVTM and CDR2 ANQGSEA. Trimming removed 5 bases at V and 3 bases at J, with 11 bases between. This CDR3 spans 13 amino acids. This CDR3 is CSVTRDVNQPQHF. DNA for the CDR3: TGCAGCGTTACACGGGACGTCAATCAGCCCCAGCATTTT.

This clonotype was detected only a few times. J is TRBJ1-1 and V is TRBV5-1; 7 positions agree with TRBD1. V was pared by 2 bases and J by 3 bases, with 7 bases of the junction left unmatched. There are 15 residues in the CDR3. Germline V gene data show CDR1 as SGHRS and CDR2 as YFSETQ. The CDR3 loop reads CASSFRLTGDTEAFF. The CDR3 DNA follows: TGCGCCAGCAGCTTCCGGCTAACAGGGGACACTGAAGCTTTCTTT.

The chain recombines TRBV5-1 with TRBJ1-1, with D possibly TRBD1 on 6 matching bases. The V end was cut by 0 bases, the J end by 5 bases, with 11 bases between. CDR1 and CDR2 from the germline V gene are SGHRS and YFSETQ. The CDR3 has 14 amino acids. The DNA for the CDR3 is TGCGCCAGCAGCTTGGTTCCGGGGGCAACTGAAGCTTTCTTT. Translation: CASSLVPGATEAFF.

V gene TRBV20-1 combines with J gene TRBJ1-3; D is perhaps TRBD1 (5 bases). The CDR3 is 15 amino acids. V lost 5 bases to trimming and J lost 0 bases, with 14 bases between them. CDR1 DFQATT and CDR2 SNEGSKA come from the germline V gene (reference sequence). The CDR3 DNA follows: TGCAGTGCTGGGGGTGGGGGTATCTCTGGAAACACCATATATTTT. Amino acid sequence: CSAGGGGISGNTIYF.

The table lists this clonotype with a few counts. J is TRBJ1-2 and V is TRBV9; 10 positions match TRBD1. Per germline, CDR1 SGDLS and CDR2 YYNGEE. This CDR3 is 15 amino acids long. The V segment lost 3 bases and the J segment 2 bases; nucleotides outside the gene matches: 4. The CDR3 here is CASSAVTGGNYGYTF. In DNA, the CDR3 is TGTGCCAGCAGCGCGGTGACAGGGGGCAACTATGGCTACACCTTC.

The V call is TRBV24-1, the J call TRBJ2-3; D is unclear. The CDR3 contains 12 residues. V was shortened by 7 bases and J by 7 bases, with 11 bases between the two germline ends. The germline CDR1 and CDR2 sequences are KGHDR and SFDVKD. This CDR3 reads CATSEEVNTQYF. The CDR3 region has the DNA TGTGCCACCAGCGAAGAGGTTAATACGCAGTATTTT.

This chain joins TRBV2 and TRBJ1-1; D call uncertain. Trimming took 0 bases from V and 5 from J, leaving 10 bases between them. Germline CDR1 reads SNHLY; CDR2 reads FYNNEI. This CDR3 contains 14 residues. CDR3 bases: TGTGCCAGCAGTGAAGCGGGCGGTGGGACTGAAGCTTTCTTT. It is translated as CASSEAGGGTEAFF.

The chain recombines TRBV7-9 with TRBJ1-5; D ambiguous. The CDR3 is made up of 14 amino acids. The germline CDR1 and CDR2 sequences are SEHNR and FQNEAQ (reference sequence). Deletions cut 0 bases from V and 5 bases from J, with 8 bases between. CDR3 bases: TGTGCCAGCAGCTTAGCTTCAGGATATCAGCCCCAGCATTTT. The encoded protein is CASSLASGYQPQHF.

This clonotype was observed a few times. The chain joins TRBV19 to TRBJ1-2; no reliable D call. This CDR3 is built from 14 residues. Trimming pared 3 bases from V and 4 bases from J, leaving 12 bases between. Germline CDR1 LNHDA, CDR2 SQIVND (reference sequence). The CDR3 loop is CASSISHPSYGYTF. CDR3 DNA sequence: TGTGCCAGTAGTATCTCCCACCCCTCCTATGGCTACACCTTC. The entire variable domain, with the rest obtained from reference TRBV19 and TRBJ1-2, is as follows: DGGITQSPKYLFRKEGQNVTLSCEQNLNHDAMYWYRQDPGQGLRLIYYSQIVNDFQKGDIAEGYSVSREKKESFPLTVTSAQKNPTAFYLCASSISHPSYGYTFGSGTRLTVV.

V gene TRBV7-2 combines with J gene TRBJ1-2; no firm D call. V lost 1 base and J 12 bases, leaving 18 bases between the germline ends. The CDR3 length is 14 residues. From germline, CDR1 is SGHTA and CDR2 FQGNSA. The CDR3 DNA follows: TGTGCCAGCAGCTTAGTCGGCATCTCTATCATCCACACCTTC. Amino acid sequence: CASSLVGISIIHTF. Looking up the rest from reference TRBV7-2 and TRBJ1-2 gives the full variable domain: GAGVSQSPSNKVTEKGKDVELRCDPISGHTALYWYRQSLGQGLEFLIYFQGNSAPDKSGLPSDRFSAERTGGSVSTLTIQRTQQEDSAVYLCASSLVGISIIHTFGSGTRLTVV.

CDR3 sequence (DNA): TGTGCCAGCAGCCAAGTGGGGACGTCTTACGAGCAGTACTTC. This codes for CASSQVGTSYEQYF. The gene calls are TRBV4-2 and TRBJ2-7; D could derive from TRBD1 or TRBD2 (5 bases each). From germline, CDR1 is LGHNA and CDR2 YNFKEQ. This CDR3 spans 14 amino acids. The ends were cut back, 1 base at V and 4 bases at J, with 11 bases in the middle.

V usage is TRBV7-9 and J usage is TRBJ1-2, with 7 bases matching TRBD1. The CDR3 has 14 residues. Trimming at V came to 5 bases and at J to 4 bases, leaving 7 bases not matched to a gene. Germline-derived CDR1 and CDR2 are SEHNR and FQNEAQ (reference sequence). The CDR3 DNA follows: TGTGCCAGCAGCCCCGAGGGACAGTCCTATGGCTACACCTTC. This codes for CASSPEGQSYGYTF.

This clonotype was recorded many times. V usage is TRBV5-1 and J usage is TRBJ2-3, with 12 bases lining up with TRBD2. Germline V gene lookup returns CDR1 SGHRS and CDR2 YFSETQ. J lost 3 bases, V lost 3 bases, and 2 bases had no gene match. CDR3 length: 15 residues. DNA of the CDR3: TGCGCCAGCAGCTCTGGACTAGCGGGGACAGATACGCAGTATTTT. Protein sequence: CASSSGLAGTDTQYF.